The sample holds a few counts of the clone carrying this TCR beta chain. Seattle's enrolled individuals joined amid active infection and were then monitored longitudinally. The data derive from a study of blood T cell repertoires in COVID-19. Using immunoSEQ multiplex PCR, the repertoire was profiled, and TCRdb retains in-frame clones only, with some absent. The table lists tens of thousands of clones, roughly 89% of them singletons. The V and J ends lost 5 bases and 8 bases, in that order; junction bases with no gene match: 4. The CDR3 totals 15 residues. Germline CDR1 and CDR2: MNHEY and SVGAGI. The chain joins TRBV6-5 to TRBJ2-2; 14 bases line up with TRBD2. The sequenced sample was peripheral blood. The sequence was collected from a man in his sixties with COVID-19, enrolled during active disease. CDR3 in DNA: TGTGCCAGCAGTCCTTGGACTAGCGGGAGGGGGGAGCTGTTTTTT. This gives the protein CASSPWTSGRGELFF.